The following is a T cell receptor (beta chain) sequence with its context. Its antigen remains undetermined. No base-level quality is on record; no much larger clone is a single base apart. These data come from a study of cytomegalovirus exposure and HLA in healthy donors (dated by TCRdb to the late 2010s). Background on the whole study: In an earlier analysis of fewer than 750 of the donors, 250 to 350 Gb of sequence data and some 100 million unique TCR beta sequences from about 179 million T cells were reported. Approximately 300 gigabases of sequencing data and approximately 85 million unique TCR sequences were included in an early release covering about 600 HLA-typed donors. The genetic ancestry cluster associated with self-reported Caucasian donors included roughly four fifths of the 300 to 450 genotyped donors. The study aimed to test whether signatures of past pathogen exposure could be identified by cataloging public T cell receptors. Using immunosequencing, the study profiled T cell repertoires from some 670 subjects and related those repertoires to cytomegalovirus serostatus. Besides the first cohort of around 670 subjects, a separate validation cohort made up of about 120 different subjects was used. High-throughput TCR immunosequencing, statistical association of individual TCRs with disease status, and machine learning were combined to predict cytomegalovirus infection status. A later analysis re-analyzed previously published TCR beta repertoires from hundreds of donors and added high-resolution HLA genotyping to study TCR occurrence patterns. Rather than using new phenotypic data, the later analysis identified candidate immune exposures from TCR beta sequences and from how often those sequences occurred across donors. To decide whether each TCR beta V gene segment behaved as functional or pseudogenic, an earlier analysis of some 600 of the donors relied on high-throughput TCR beta sequencing. Donor age, sex, ethnicity and CMV serostatus were compiled together with the repertoire data. A later genetic analysis took genome-wide SNP genotypes for about 55% of the 666 donors and used that subset as a discovery cohort. Every repertoire in the discovery cohort had been generated on one and the same sequencing platform. HLA typing included class I and class II loci at four-digit resolution. Typing coverage varied by locus: roughly 629-640 donors for A, B, C, DRB1 and DQB1; roughly 520 for DQA1; approximately 570 for DPA1; fewer than 480 for DPB1. Because of strong linkage in the cohort, roughly five DR-DQ haplotypes were treated as single units for association and clustering. Across about 380 genotyped donors of the cohort, an average of about 240,000 unique TCR beta nucleotide sequences per donor were sequenced, and 15% to 20% of those sequences were non-productive. Paper-wide results and their limitations: A group of highly shared sequence variants was considered likely to be a technical artifact of the sequencing pipeline. Across donors, most TCR sequences were observed very rarely, whereas some public TCRs were present in many individuals. The only immune exposure information available for the cohort was CMV serostatus. A later analysis found that most CMV-associated TCR beta chains appeared HLA-restricted, with HLA associations seemingly driven largely by CMV exposure. This cohort had only TCR beta chains sequenced, and the lack of alpha or paired-chain data limited which features could be detected. Correlated functional status among segregating V segments might be attributable to linkage disequilibrium, but an unknown experimental factor could not be ruled out. Some 16 rarely observed V segments, including chromosome 9 orphons, were excluded from the earlier analysis of several hundred of the donors because counts were too low. In the study, around 150 TCR beta chains were listed as associated with cytomegalovirus. In a later analysis, the rate of TCR association differed among HLA loci, with DRB1 alleles having the most associated TCRs and HLA-C alleles having the fewest. In an earlier analysis of several hundred of the donors, most TCR beta V segments were observed in productive rearrangements about 87% or about 30% of the time, broadly matching IMGT annotations. Because some donors lacked HLA typing at each locus, the association tests relied only on the typed subset. The authors suggested that the approach could potentially be extended to other disease states and immunological phenotypes. Presence/absence analyses assumed roughly uniform sequencing depth across donors, an assumption that may not hold. A later analysis found that HLA-associated TCR beta chains were more clonally expanded and had lower generation probabilities than equally common non-associated chains. The 87-base-pair reads could not distinguish some IMGT-functional V segments, including TRBV6-2 and TRBV6-3, so those segments were excluded. In both the original and validation cohorts, the classifier was reported to diagnose cytomegalovirus status with high specificity and sensitivity. A further reported finding was that TCR beta sequences accurately predicted the HLA-A and HLA-B alleles for most subjects in the first cohort. Several of the top co-occurrence clusters appeared to be linked to parvovirus B19, influenza, CMV and Epstein-Barr virus, according to a later analysis. At a false discovery rate of 0.05, a later analysis linked under 20,000 TCR beta sequences to specific HLA alleles. Compared with the roughly 700-donor mean, donors in an Asian-associated ancestry cluster had fewer N-insertions in productive TCRs, according to a later genetic analysis. In vitro tests confirmed that a few of the cytomegalovirus-associated TCR beta chains recognize cytomegalovirus antigens. Strong co-occurrence of HLA alleles, especially DR and DQ, made assigning TCR associations to individual alleles difficult. V-gene and J-gene trimming of TCR beta chains was associated with a missense DCLRE1C variant in a later genetic analysis, and the association was replicated in an independent cohort.

The cohort comprised 710 or so healthy bone marrow donors. At the time of sampling, every cohort member was nominally healthy, though immune exposures that went unrecorded were likely present. The donor tested CMV seropositive, placing the donor among the approximately 290 seropositive members of the cohort. A peripheral blood sample was provided by each donor, and peripheral blood mononuclear cells were used for TCR beta sequencing. The Qiagen DNeasy Blood Extraction Kit was used to extract genomic DNA from the blood cell samples. Receptor amplification or capture employed the immunoSEQ multiplex PCR assay. For the multiplex PCR, a mixture combining 60 forward primers for TCR Vbeta segments and 13 reverse primers for TCR Jbeta segments was used. Amplification of the CDR3 region of rearranged TCR beta genes was performed with a multiplex PCR assay on genomic DNA. The Illumina HiSeq System was used to sequence the amplified TCR beta libraries as 87-base-pair reads. As for the original processing: A later analysis tallied about 77 million unique TCR beta chains across the 666 repertoires, and around 10 million of those chains were shared by two or more donors. Raw reads were error-corrected and collapsed into unique sequences by a nearest-neighbor algorithm in which closely related sequences were merged to remove PCR and sequencing errors. To assign V, D and J gene segments, CDR3 sequences were aligned to IMGT reference sequences. Each retained sequence needed at least a six-nucleotide match to both a V gene segment and a J gene segment. Rearrangements were called productive when the CDR3 lacked stop codons and stayed in frame with V and J; all others were non-productive. Following IMGT convention, CDR3 was defined as the stretch from the second conserved V-encoded cysteine up to the conserved J-encoded phenylalanine. The earlier analysis of about 500 of the donors excluded sequences that lacked an unambiguous match to a single V gene segment. An earlier analysis of 587 of the donors called V segments functional above 56.7% productive rearrangements and segregating when the between-donor standard deviation exceeded 5%. A statistical classification framework was developed to diagnose cytomegalovirus status using the catalog of TCR beta chain sequences. A later analysis assigned V and J genes by comparing TCR nucleotide sequences with IMGT/GENE-DB human TR gene sequences. The TCRdist pipeline was used in a later analysis to assign CDR3 sequences and most-parsimonious VDJ recombination scenarios. In a later analysis, each TCR beta chain was defined by its CDR3 amino acid sequence together with its V-gene family, and reads lacking a unique V-gene family were excluded. As a way to deal with suspected cross-contamination and a sequencing artifact, a later analysis dropped 450 to 600 nucleotide sequences that were highly shared and had low generation probability. In a later analysis, a clonal expansion index was calculated for each public chain from normalized within-repertoire ranks of inferred template counts. A later analysis computed generation probabilities with a VDJ recombination model fitted to out-of-frame rearrangements, and checked the results against IGoR. A later analysis scored TCR-TCR, TCR-HLA and TCR-CMV co-occurrence with hypergeometric tests, applying a repertoire-size bias correction to TCR pairs. In a later analysis, false discovery rates were estimated by permuting HLA or CMV assignments 20 times. A later analysis grouped co-occurring TCRs with DBSCAN, adding TCRdist sequence similarity when clustering within HLA-allele-positive subsets. Co-occurrence clustering excluded repertoires with fewer than 30,000 or more than 120,000 public chains, plus five with anomalous nucleotide sharing. The immuneACCESS repertoire file appears here via TCRdb, limited to in-frame rearrangements. These files lack a portion of the clones; in checked studies, under half of the deficit traces to unresolved V genes, and the cause of the others is not known. V, J and clone size reflect that table, while D and trimming were determined from the DNA. Within this sample are 150,000 or so clones, with over 65% of them counted one time only. Roughly an eighth of the sample belongs to the ten largest clones.

V lost 2 bases and J lost 5 bases; the stretch between them is 16 bases long. The cysteine opens and the phenylalanine closes a CDR3 of 15 amino acids. The only DNA kept is the CDR3, 45 bases in frame from the first base. The germline V gene supplies CDR1 KGHSH and CDR2 LQKENI. The V and J segments used are TRBV18 and TRBJ2-7; TRBD2 is a possible D gene, resting on 6 matching bases. The sequence was collected from a man between 40 and 49 years old in good health and CMV-seropositive. The sample was PBMCs. This receptor carries the CDR3 CASSPGTRGIHEQYF. At the DNA level, the sequence is TGTGCCAGCTCACCAGGGACCCGCGGGATTCACGAGCAGTACTTC.